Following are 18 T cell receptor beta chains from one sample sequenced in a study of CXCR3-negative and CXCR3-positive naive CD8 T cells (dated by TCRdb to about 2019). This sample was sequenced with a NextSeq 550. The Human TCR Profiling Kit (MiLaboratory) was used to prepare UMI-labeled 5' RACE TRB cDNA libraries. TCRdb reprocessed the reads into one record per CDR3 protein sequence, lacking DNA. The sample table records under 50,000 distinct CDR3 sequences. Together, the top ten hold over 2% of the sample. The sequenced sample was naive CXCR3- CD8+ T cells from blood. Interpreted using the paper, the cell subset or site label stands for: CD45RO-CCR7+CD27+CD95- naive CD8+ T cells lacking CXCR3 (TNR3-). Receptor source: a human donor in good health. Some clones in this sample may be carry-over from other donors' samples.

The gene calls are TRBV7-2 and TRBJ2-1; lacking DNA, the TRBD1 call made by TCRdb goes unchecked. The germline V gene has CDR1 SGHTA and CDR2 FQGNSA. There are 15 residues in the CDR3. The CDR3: CASSPNSGFGNEQFF.

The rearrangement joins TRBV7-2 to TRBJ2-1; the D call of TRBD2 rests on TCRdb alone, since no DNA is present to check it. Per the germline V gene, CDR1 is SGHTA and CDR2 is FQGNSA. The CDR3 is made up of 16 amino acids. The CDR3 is CASSLDPGGPYNEQFF.

CDR3: CASSQATGLAKNIQYF. The V and J genes are TRBV14 and TRBJ2-4. The CDR3 runs 16 residues. Germline V gives CDR1 SGHDN, CDR2 FVKESK.

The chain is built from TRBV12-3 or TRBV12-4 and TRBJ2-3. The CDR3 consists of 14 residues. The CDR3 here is CASSWANSADTQYF.

The CDR3: CSVEVSVWKETQYF. This chain uses TRBV29-1 with TRBJ2-5. Germline assignment: CDR1 SQVTM and CDR2 ANQGSEA. This CDR3 is 14 amino acids long.

The CDR3: CSVELDRARGYTF. The rearrangement uses TRBV29-1 and TRBJ1-2; without DNA, the TCRdb call of TRBD1 cannot be checked. The germline V gene encodes CDR1 SQVTM and CDR2 ANQGSEA. The CDR3 consists of 13 residues.

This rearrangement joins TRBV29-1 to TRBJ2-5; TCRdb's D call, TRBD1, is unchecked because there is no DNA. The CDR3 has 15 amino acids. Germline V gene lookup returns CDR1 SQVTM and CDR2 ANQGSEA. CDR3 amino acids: CSVEPARTAQETQYF.

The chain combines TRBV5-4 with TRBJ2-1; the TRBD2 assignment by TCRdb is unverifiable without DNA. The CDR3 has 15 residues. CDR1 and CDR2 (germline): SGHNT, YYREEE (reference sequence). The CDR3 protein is CASSLELADYNEQFF. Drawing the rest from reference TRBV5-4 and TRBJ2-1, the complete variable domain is ETGVTQSPTHLIKTRGQQVTLRCSSQSGHNTVSWYQQALGQGPQFIFQYYREEENGRGNFPPRFSGLQFPNYSSELNVNALELDDSALYLCASSLELADYNEQFFGPGTRLTVL.

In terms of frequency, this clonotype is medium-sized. CDR3 loop: CASSQEDRGRSGANVLTF. V and J are TRBV4-3 and TRBJ2-6; TCRdb's D call, TRBD1, is unchecked because there is no DNA. The CDR3 has 18 amino acids. The germline CDR1 and CDR2 sequences are LGHNA and YSLEER.

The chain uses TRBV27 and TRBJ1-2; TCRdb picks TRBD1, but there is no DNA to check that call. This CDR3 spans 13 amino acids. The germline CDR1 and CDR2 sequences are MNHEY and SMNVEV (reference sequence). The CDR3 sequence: CASSPGDSYGYTF.

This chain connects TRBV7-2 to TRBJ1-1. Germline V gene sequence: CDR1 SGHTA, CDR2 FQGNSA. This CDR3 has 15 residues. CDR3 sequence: CASSLGGGGSTEAFF. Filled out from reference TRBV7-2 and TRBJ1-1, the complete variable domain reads GAGVSQSPSNKVTEKGKDVELRCDPISGHTALYWYRQSLGQGLEFLIYFQGNSAPDKSGLPSDRFSAERTGGSVSTLTIQRTQQEDSAVYLCASSLGGGGSTEAFFGQGTRLTVV.

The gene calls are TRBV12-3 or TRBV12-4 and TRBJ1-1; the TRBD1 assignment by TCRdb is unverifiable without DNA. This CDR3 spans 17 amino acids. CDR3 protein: CASSLDPNRGQNWGAFF.

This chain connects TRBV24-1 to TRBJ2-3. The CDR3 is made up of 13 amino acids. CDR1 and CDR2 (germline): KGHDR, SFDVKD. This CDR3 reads CATSDFWVDTQYF.

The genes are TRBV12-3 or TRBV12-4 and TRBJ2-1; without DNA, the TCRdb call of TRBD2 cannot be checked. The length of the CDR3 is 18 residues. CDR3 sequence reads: CASSLDWVAGGPSNEQFF.

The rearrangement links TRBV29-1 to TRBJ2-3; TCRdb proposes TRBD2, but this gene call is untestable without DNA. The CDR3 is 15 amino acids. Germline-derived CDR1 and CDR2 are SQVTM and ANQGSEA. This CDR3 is CSVELAGVPTDTQYF.

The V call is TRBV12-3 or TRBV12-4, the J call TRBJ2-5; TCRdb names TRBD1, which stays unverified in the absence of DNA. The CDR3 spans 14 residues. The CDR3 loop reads CASYLGTGGETQYF.

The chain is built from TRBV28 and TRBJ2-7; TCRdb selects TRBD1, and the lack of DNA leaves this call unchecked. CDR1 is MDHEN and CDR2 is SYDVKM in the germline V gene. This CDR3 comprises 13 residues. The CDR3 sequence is CASRRGGAGEQYF.

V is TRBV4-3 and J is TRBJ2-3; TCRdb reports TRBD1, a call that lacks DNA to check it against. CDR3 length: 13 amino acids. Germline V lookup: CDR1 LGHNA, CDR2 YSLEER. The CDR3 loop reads CASSQDRGGTQYF.